Below are 27 T cell receptor beta chains sequenced from a single sample in a study of T cells in Graves' hyperthyroidism and ophthalmopathy. RNA transcripts were the template for amplifying TCR beta CDR3 regions. An initial round of RT-PCR targeting the TCR CDR3 relied on the HTBI primer set. TCRdb used MiXCR to reprocess the multiplex PCR reads, holding one entry per CDR3 protein. The sample lists roughly 300,000 distinct CDR3 sequences, roughly 23% occurring once. The sequencing input was blood. These receptors all come from a woman aged 50 to 60 with Graves' hyperthyroidism.

This clonotype was seen many times. The junction does not match germline at one end; this may be a read error. This sequence joins TRBV27 and TRBJ2-3; 10 bases are shared with TRBD2. CDR1 MNHEY and CDR2 SMNVEV come from the germline V gene (reference sequence). The CDR3 contains 17 residues. CDR3 sequence: CASSLSVLAGVPDTQYF. The CDR3 region has the DNA TGTGCCAGCAGCTTATCGGTCCTAGCGGGAGTTCCAGATACGCAGTATTTT.

In this sample, this clonotype turned up many times. At one end the junction does not follow the germline gene, possibly because of a read error. The chain uses TRBV5-1 and TRBJ1-6; 10 nucleotides line up with TRBD1. This CDR3 has 14 amino acids. From germline, CDR1 is SGHRS and CDR2 YFSETQ. The CDR3 nucleotides are TGTGCCAGCAGTCTAGGGACAGGGGATTCACCCCTCCACTTT. Encoded protein: CASSLGTGDSPLHF.

This clonotype was detected a few times. The chain is built from TRBV27 and TRBJ2-3; 9 bases fit TRBD1. There are 13 residues in the CDR3. V dropped 8 bases and J dropped 5; count of bases not matched to a gene: 5. Germline lookup yields CDR1 MNHEY and CDR2 SMNVEV (reference sequence). As DNA, the CDR3 is TGTGCCAGCGGTCTGACAGGGGGAGATACGCAGTATTTT. This sequence encodes CASGLTGGDTQYF.

The table lists this clonotype with many counts. CDR3 sequence (DNA): TGCAGTGCTAAGTCCGGGACTAGCGGTTTCACAGATACGCAGTATTTT. It yields the protein CSAKSGTSGFTDTQYF. This rearrangement joins TRBV20-1 to TRBJ2-3; 11 bases line up with TRBD2. Germline lookup yields CDR1 DFQATT and CDR2 SNEGSKA (reference sequence). Trimming at V came to 4 bases and at J to 2 bases, leaving 8 bases not matched to a gene. This CDR3 spans 16 amino acids.

This chain connects TRBV30 to TRBJ1-1; 10 nucleotides align to TRBD1. J gave up 4 bases and V 2 bases, and 10 bases lay outside the gene matches. From germline, CDR1 is GTSNPN and CDR2 SVGIG (reference sequence). This CDR3 comprises 16 residues. The CDR3 bases are TGTGCCTGGAGTAGGGGGACAGGGGTGAGCGGCACTGAAGCTTTCTTT. Its translation: CAWSRGTGVSGTEAFF.

This clonotype has just one count. The genes are TRBV7-6 and TRBJ2-7; possibly TRBD2 for D (6 bases). CDR3 length: 14 residues. The germline CDR1 and CDR2 sequences are SGHVS and FNYEAQ. Trimming took off 3 bases at V and 0 bases at J, with 9 bases between the two ends. This CDR3 reads CASSFYGGSYEQYF. The CDR3 DNA reads as TGTGCCAGCAGCTTTTACGGGGGCTCCTACGAGCAGTACTTC.

The genes are TRBV12-3 or TRBV12-4 and TRBJ2-1; 8 bases are a match to TRBD2. V shed 3 bases and J 9 bases; nucleotides not matched to a gene: 10. This CDR3 region has 15 residues. CDR3 protein: CASSLHGAGGGEQFF. The CDR3 bases are TGTGCCAGCAGTTTGCACGGTGCGGGAGGAGGTGAGCAGTTCTTC.

The rearrangement joins TRBV10-2 to TRBJ2-7; TRBD1 or TRBD2 may be the D gene (7 bases each). V was cut by 3 bases and J by 5 bases, with 17 bases left in between. CDR1 is WSHSY, CDR2 SAAADI, per germline. CDR3 length: 15 amino acids. CDR3 sequence: CASSEAGQSPNEQYF. The CDR3 DNA follows: TGCGCCAGCAGTGAAGCGGGACAGTCTCCTAACGAGCAGTACTTC.

This chain joins TRBV7-3 and TRBJ1-6; D remains unclear. This CDR3 contains 13 residues. V was shortened by 4 bases and J by 7 bases, with 8 bases between the two germline ends. CDR1 SGHTA and CDR2 FQGTGA come from the germline V gene. The CDR3 region is CASSSTWNSPLHF. The CDR3, as DNA: TGTGCCAGCAGCTCCACATGGAATTCACCCCTCCACTTT.

Only a few counts were recorded for this clonotype. V gene TRBV13 combines with J gene TRBJ2-7; 9 positions agree with TRBD2. The CDR3 totals 15 residues. V shed 2 bases, J shed 2 bases, and the junction held 4 bases outside the gene matches. The germline V gene encodes CDR1 PRHDT and CDR2 FYEKMQ (reference sequence). Written as DNA, the CDR3 is TGTGCCAGCAGCTTAAGTAGCGGGAGAGCCTACGAGCAGTACTTC. This encodes CASSLSSGRAYEQYF.

This clonotype has ten or more counts. The chain has TRBV5-1 and TRBJ1-1; the D is unclear. The CDR3 extends over 15 amino acids. V dropped 6 bases and J dropped 1 base, with 16 bases sitting between them. CDR1 is SGHRS, CDR2 YFSETQ, per germline. CDR3 residues: CASTREGFGNTEAFF. The CDR3 nucleotides are TGCGCCAGCACGAGGGAAGGCTTTGGGAACACTGAAGCTTTCTTT.

The chain has TRBV5-4 and TRBJ2-4, with D tentatively TRBD2 (7 bases). Trimming pared 0 bases from V and 9 bases from J, leaving 13 bases between. CDR1 is SGHNT, CDR2 YYREEE, per germline (reference sequence). The CDR3 consists of 14 residues. CDR3 DNA: TGTGCCAGCAGCTTGGAAGGGGGGGCGGTCATTCAGTACTTC. Its protein is CASSLEGGAVIQYF.

In its sample, this clonotype was seen once. V is TRBV9 and J is TRBJ2-1; TRBD2 matches at 14 bases. The CDR3 length is 15 residues. J was trimmed by 9 bases and V by 3 bases; bases with no gene match: 5. Per the germline V gene, CDR1 is SGDLS and CDR2 is YYNGEE. CDR3 protein: CASSAGTSGGFEQFF. In DNA form, the CDR3 reads TGTGCCAGCAGCGCCGGGACTAGCGGGGGCTTTGAGCAGTTCTTC. Full variable domain (rest looked up from reference TRBV9 and TRBJ2-1): DSGVTQTPKHLITATGQRVTLRCSPRSGDLSVYWYQQSLDQGLQFLIQYYNGEERAKGNILERFSAQQFPDLHSELNLSSLELGDSALYFCASSAGTSGGFEQFFGPGTRLTVL.

The chain joins TRBV7-9 to TRBJ2-1; possibly TRBD1 for D (6 bases). Germline loops: CDR1 SEHNR, CDR2 FQNEAQ (reference sequence). The V end lost 9 bases, the J end lost 5 bases, and 11 bases lay between the germline ends. CDR3 length: 12 amino acids. The CDR3 coding sequence is TGTGCCAGAGCAGGGGAACACAATGAGCAGTTCTTC. This codes for CARAGEHNEQFF.

This clonotype was seen at least ten times. The chain recombines TRBV5-8 with TRBJ1-1; D is unresolved. With 5 bases removed from V and 1 base from J, the gap between germline ends came to 9 bases. CDR1 SGHTS and CDR2 YDEGEE come from the germline V gene. The CDR3 is 13 amino acids. The CDR3 loop reads CASSFDQNTEAFF. CDR3 sequence (DNA): TGTGCCAGCAGTTTTGACCAGAACACTGAAGCTTTCTTT. Variable domain in full (rest from reference TRBV5-8 and TRBJ1-1): EAGVTQSPTHLIKTRGQQATLRCSPISGHTSVYWYQQALGLGLQFLLWYDEGEERNRGNFPPRFSGRQFPNYSSELNVNALELEDSALYLCASSFDQNTEAFFGQGTRLTVV.

This clonotype was recorded many times. V is TRBV24-1 and J is TRBJ2-1; TRBD1 agrees at 9 bases. Germline loops: CDR1 KGHDR, CDR2 SFDVKD. Trimming removed 9 bases from V and 4 bases from J; junction bases left unmatched: 3. CDR3 length equals 13 residues. The DNA of the CDR3 is TGTGCCACCCGGGGGACAGGGTACAATGAGCAGTTCTTC. This gives the protein CATRGTGYNEQFF.

This clonotype has ten or more counts. V is TRBV3-1 and J is TRBJ1-2, with 10 nucleotides matching TRBD1. V was clipped by 0 bases and J by 14 bases; unmatched bases: 9. Germline CDR1 is LGHDT and CDR2 is YNNKEL (reference sequence). The CDR3 spans 14 residues. The CDR3 bases are TGTGCCAGCAGCCAAGAAGTGACAGGGGGCGTCTGGACCTTC. It yields the protein CASSQEVTGGVWTF.

V and J are TRBV2 and TRBJ2-2; tentatively, D is TRBD2 (6 bases). This CDR3 has 16 residues. In germline, CDR1 is SNHLY, CDR2 FYNNEI. Between the trimmed V and J ends, which lost 1 base and 1 base, there was a span of 10 bases. The CDR3 spells CASSEGVAENTGELFF. CDR3 DNA sequence: TGTGCCAGCAGTGAAGGTGTAGCGGAGAACACCGGGGAGCTGTTTTTT.

About this clonotype: A single base separates this from a much larger clone, so it may be a read error. This chain uses TRBV27 with TRBJ1-2; D is ambiguous. The V gene's germline CDR1 is MNHEY and CDR2 SMNVEV (reference sequence). The V end lost 5 bases, the J end lost 8 bases, and 18 bases lay between the germline ends. The CDR3 length is 14 residues. The CDR3 DNA reads TGTGCCAGCAGTGATTTTCCCGGGGATCGAGGCTACACCTTC. This encodes CASSDFPGDRGYTF.

This chain joins TRBV29-1 and TRBJ2-2, with 8 bases identical to TRBD1. Germline trimming cut 7 bases from V and 1 base from J; bases unmatched to any gene: 5. From germline, CDR1 is SQVTM and CDR2 ANQGSEA. The CDR3 is 14 residues long. CDR3 sequence: CSGQGAGNTGELFF. DNA of the CDR3: TGCAGCGGTCAGGGGGCTGGGAACACCGGGGAGCTGTTTTTT.

This clonotype was seen at least ten times. The genes are TRBV18 and TRBJ1-4; 8 nucleotides match TRBD1. The CDR3 runs to 16 residues. The V gene end was trimmed by 2 bases and the J gene end by 7 bases; junction bases not matched to a gene: 9. Per germline, CDR1 KGHSH and CDR2 LQKENI. The CDR3 bases are TGTGCCAGCTCACCAAGGTCGCAGGGGGCGTTTGAAAAACTGTTTTTT. It encodes CASSPRSQGAFEKLFF.

This clonotype was seen ten or more times. The V call is TRBV20-1, the J call TRBJ2-3; D call uncertain. The CDR3 is made up of 12 amino acids. Germline values: CDR1 DFQATT, CDR2 SNEGSKA (reference sequence). V lost 2 bases, J lost 2 bases, and 5 bases lay in between. The CDR3 region is CSARPFTDTQYF. CDR3 in DNA: TGCAGTGCTAGACCCTTCACAGATACGCAGTATTTT.

This clonotype was recorded a few times. This chain joins TRBV5-1 and TRBJ2-7; D remains unclear. The CDR3 contains 11 residues. The V end was cut by 8 bases, the J end by 4 bases, with 10 bases between. CDR1 is SGHRS, CDR2 YFSETQ, per germline. The CDR3 bases are TGCGCCAGGAAAGTTAGGTACGAGCAGTACTTC. It encodes CARKVRYEQYF.

Many counts were recorded for this clonotype. This clone may be a read error of a much larger clone one base away. This rearrangement joins TRBV5-1 to TRBJ1-1; D unclear. V dropped 0 bases and J dropped 3 bases, with 6 bases sitting between them. CDR1 is SGHRS, CDR2 YFSETQ, per germline. This CDR3 comprises 13 residues. CDR3 protein: CASSLVGYTEAFF. The DNA for the CDR3 is TGCGCCAGCAGCTTGGTCGGGTACACTGAAGCTTTCTTT.

This clonotype was observed a few times. The CDR3 bases are TGTGCCAGCAGTTCCTACAGCGGGAATGGCTACACCTTC. As protein: CASSSYSGNGYTF. This rearrangement joins TRBV6-1 to TRBJ1-2; D ambiguous. V was shortened by 5 bases and J by 6 bases, with 13 bases between the two germline ends. The CDR3 totals 13 residues. Per the germline V gene, CDR1 is MNHNS and CDR2 is SASEGT.

There are many counts of this clonotype. The gene calls are TRBV28 and TRBJ1-1; D remains ambiguous. Looked up from germline, CDR1 is MDHEN and CDR2 is SYDVKM. The CDR3 runs to 12 residues. The V and J ends lost 6 bases and 2 bases respectively, with 7 bases between them. The CDR3 protein is CASSTRNTEAFF. The CDR3, as DNA: TGTGCCAGCAGCACTCGAAACACTGAAGCTTTCTTT. Complete variable domain (other parts from reference TRBV28 and TRBJ1-1): DVKVTQSSRYLVKRTGEKVFLECVQDMDHENMFWYRQDPGLGLRLIYFSYDVKMKEKGDIPEGYSVSREKKERFSLILESASTNQTSMYLCASSTRNTEAFFGQGTRLTVV.

This clonotype was detected ten times or more. The chain combines TRBV5-1 with TRBJ1-1, with D tentatively TRBD1 (5 bases). There are 13 residues in the CDR3. Trimming stripped 1 base from V and 4 bases from J, with 8 bases between. Germline V gives CDR1 SGHRS, CDR2 YFSETQ. This CDR3 is CASSLLRVTEAFF. CDR3 coding DNA: TGCGCCAGCAGCTTGCTCAGGGTCACTGAAGCTTTCTTT.